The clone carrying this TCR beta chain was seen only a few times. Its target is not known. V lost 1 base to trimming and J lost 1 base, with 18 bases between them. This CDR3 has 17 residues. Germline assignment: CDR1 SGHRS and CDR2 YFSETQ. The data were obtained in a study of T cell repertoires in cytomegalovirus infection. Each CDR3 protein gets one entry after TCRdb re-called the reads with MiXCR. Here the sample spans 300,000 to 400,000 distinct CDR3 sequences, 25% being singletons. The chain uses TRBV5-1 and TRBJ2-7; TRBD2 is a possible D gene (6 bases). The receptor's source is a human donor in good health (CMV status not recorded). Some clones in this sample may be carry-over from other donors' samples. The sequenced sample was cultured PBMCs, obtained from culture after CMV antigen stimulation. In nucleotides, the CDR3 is TGCGCCAGCAGCTTGAGCAGTTCGTTAGCGGAGTCCTACGAGCAGTACGTC. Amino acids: CASSLSSSLAESYEQYV.